The 8 T cell receptor beta chains in this list originate from one sample, sequenced in a study of T cells in Graves' hyperthyroidism and ophthalmopathy. Authors of the study amplified TCR beta CDR3 regions from RNA transcripts. TCR CDR3 regions were first amplified by RT-PCR with HTBI primers. TCRdb recomputed calls from the multiplex PCR reads with MiXCR, one row per CDR3 protein. The repertoire includes about 290,000 distinct CDR3 sequences, about an eighth of them detected once, and 7.8% sits in the top ten. Sequenced input: blood. The receptors were sampled from a woman in her 30s with Graves' hyperthyroidism that later progressed to Graves' ophthalmopathy.

The chain couples TRBV27 to TRBJ1-1; tentative D call: TRBD1 (5 bases). Trimming stripped 6 bases from V and 4 bases from J, with 18 bases between. Germline V lookup: CDR1 MNHEY, CDR2 SMNVEV (reference sequence). The CDR3 loop spans 15 amino acids. The CDR3 nucleotides read TGTGCCAGCAGGGCCCCTCGGCGGGGGTTCACTGAAGCTTTCTTT. Translated: CASRAPRRGFTEAFF.

This clonotype has only a few counts. The V gene is TRBV7-9, the J gene TRBJ1-1; D not certain. V lost 4 bases and J 1 base, leaving 10 bases between the germline ends. The CDR3 consists of 14 residues. Germline CDR1 reads SEHNR; CDR2 reads FQNEAQ (reference sequence). CDR3 region: CASSSTVANTEAFF. The DNA for the CDR3 is TGTGCCAGCAGCTCCACGGTCGCGAACACTGAAGCTTTCTTT.

To note about this clonotype: This may stem from a read error, because a much larger clone lies one nucleotide away. The rearrangement links TRBV11-3 to TRBJ2-1; D may correspond to TRBD1 or TRBD2 (6 bases each). Germline lookup yields CDR1 SGHNT and CDR2 YENEEA. The CDR3 sequence is 16 residues long. CDR3: CANSLDGGPGASEQFF. For the CDR3, the DNA is TGTGCCAACAGCTTAGACGGCGGCCCGGGGGCGAGTGAGCAGTTCTTC.

This clonotype was counted many times. CDR3: CSARDLGYEQYF. The CDR3 DNA reads TGCAGTGCTAGAGATCTAGGGTACGAGCAGTACTTC. V is TRBV20-1 and J is TRBJ2-7; D uncertain. CDR3 size: 12 residues. V lost 0 bases and J lost 4, with 7 bases in between. The germline CDR1 and CDR2 sequences are DFQATT and SNEGSKA (reference sequence).

The sample holds many counts of this clonotype. J is TRBJ2-7 and V is TRBV6-1, with unresolved D. V lost 5 bases and J 7 bases, leaving 15 bases between the germline ends. The CDR3 sequence is 13 residues long. CDR1 MNHNS and CDR2 SASEGT come from the germline V gene. The CDR3 bases are TGTGCCAGCAGTCGGATACACCGTGGGGAGCAGTACTTC. Protein sequence: CASSRIHRGEQYF.

This clonotype appeared many times. The chain carries TRBV20-1 and TRBJ2-5; a possible D gene is TRBD2 (6 bases). This CDR3 region has 15 residues. Germline V gives CDR1 DFQATT, CDR2 SNEGSKA (reference sequence). V lost 3 bases to trimming and J lost 5 bases, with 19 bases between them. This CDR3 is CSASLGGATPETQYF. The CDR3 nucleotides are TGCAGTGCTAGTTTGGGCGGGGCAACGCCGGAGACCCAGTACTTC.

This clonotype was counted at least ten times. V gene TRBV7-2 combines with J gene TRBJ2-1; no firm D call. Trimming removed 2 bases from V and 10 bases from J, with 9 bases in between. Germline CDR1 SGHTA, CDR2 FQGNSA. The CDR3 has 12 residues. As DNA, the CDR3 is TGTGCCAGCAGCTTAAATGCGCGGGAGCAGTTCTTC. Its protein is CASSLNAREQFF.

The J gene is TRBJ1-2, the V gene TRBV5-1; 7 bases match TRBD1. V gave up 0 bases and J gave up 6 bases; unmatched junction bases: 5. The CDR3 totals 14 residues. Germline CDR1 and CDR2: SGHRS and YFSETQ. CDR3 in DNA: TGCGCCAGCAGCTTGGGGACACAGGGGAATGGCTACACCTTC. Its protein product is CASSLGTQGNGYTF.